These T cell receptor beta chains were read from a single sample in a study of beta chain features in type 1 diabetes. The protocol was immunoSEQ multiplex PCR, while the TCRdb copy is restricted to in-frame clones and leaves out a portion. The sample contains a few hundred thousand clones, approximately 10% of which appear only once. The material sequenced was naive CD4+ T cells from blood. These receptors were collected from a woman aged 25-40 years in good health. The CDR3 runs from the conserved cysteine through the conserved F or W. The D gene is left open where the match is weak. Clone size appears in some rows only: once, few, many, or a class for an expanded clone.

v_call	d_call	clone_size	j_call	cdr3_aa
TRBV21-1	.	.	TRBJ2-7	CASSLQGPGEQYF
TRBV2	.	.	TRBJ2-4	CASRRTVAKNIQYF
TRBV9	TRBD1	.	TRBJ2-7	CASSVGQGTGEQYF
TRBV7-3	TRBD1	few	TRBJ2-3	CASATGNTDTQYF
TRBV19	TRBD1	few	TRBJ2-6	CASTAGTGDFGANVLTF
TRBV4-2	TRBD1	.	TRBJ2-1	CASSPLKGTGSNEQFF
TRBV28	TRBD2	few	TRBJ2-7	CASSPIGTRGTYEQYF
TRBV19	TRBD2	few	TRBJ2-7	CASSMGRLAGTTSPYEQYF
TRBV7-9	.	.	TRBJ2-1	CASSRTAGRTQYNEQFF
TRBV6-6	TRBD2	few	TRBJ2-3	CASARSGREADTQYF
TRBV7-3	.	.	TRBJ1-1	CASSLTVRGNTEAFF
TRBV7-8	TRBD1	few	TRBJ2-7	CASSPYRDRTYEQYF
TRBV9	.	.	TRBJ2-1	CASSAGLPFEQFF
TRBV28	.	few	TRBJ2-3	CATEVEGPDTQYF
TRBV2	TRBD1	.	TRBJ1-4	CASSAGTANEKLFF